A selection of T cell receptor beta chains follows, all from one sample in a study of blood T cell repertoires in COVID-19. Method: immunoSEQ multiplex PCR; TCRdb's copy keeps in-frame clones and lacks some. The top ten clones hold 0.7% of a sample with some 260,000 clones, 88% of them seen once. Material: peripheral blood. These receptors all stem from a human donor in a cohort sampled during active COVID-19. CDR3s include the opening cysteine and the closing phenylalanine or tryptophan. The order of the fields is clone size, D gene, V gene, J gene, CDR3 DNA, CDR3 protein. A D gene is named only where the DNA matches it firmly. For some rows the clone size is stated as once, few or many, or as a class when expanded; others skip it.

abundance: -
d_gene: TRBD1
v_gene: TRBV9
j_gene: TRBJ1-2
CDR3nt: TGTGCCAGCAGCCCCCGGACAGGGGTGGCGGACCCAGGGGGCTACACCTTC
CDR3aa: CASSPRTGVADPGGYTF

abundance: once
d_gene: -
v_gene: TRBV18
j_gene: TRBJ2-7
CDR3nt: TGTGCCAGCTCATACGGGGGATCCTACGAGCAGTACTTC
CDR3aa: CASSYGGSYEQYF

abundance: -
d_gene: -
v_gene: TRBV15
j_gene: TRBJ1-2
CDR3nt: TGTGCCACCAGCAGAGATCTGGGCAGGCCAGCTGGCTACACCTTC
CDR3aa: CATSRDLGRPAGYTF

abundance: -
d_gene: -
v_gene: TRBV27
j_gene: TRBJ1-1
CDR3nt: TGTGCCAGCAGTTTAACCGGGGGGAACACTGAAGCTTTCTTT
CDR3aa: CASSLTGGNTEAFF

abundance: -
d_gene: TRBD1
v_gene: TRBV24-1
j_gene: TRBJ1-5
CDR3nt: TGTGCCACCAGTGATGCGGACAGGGTGGTGGGTCAGCCCCAGCATTTT
CDR3aa: CATSDADRVVGQPQHF

abundance: -
d_gene: TRBD2
v_gene: TRBV6-2/TRBV6-3
j_gene: TRBJ2-7
CDR3nt: TGTGCCAGCAGTTACGCAAGTACTAGCGGCCCCCCCTACGAGCAGTACTTC
CDR3aa: CASSYASTSGPPYEQYF

abundance: -
d_gene: -
v_gene: TRBV5-1
j_gene: TRBJ1-2
CDR3nt: TGCGCCAGCAGCTTTAATGGGGGCGCGATAGGGGGCTACACCTTC
CDR3aa: CASSFNGGAIGGYTF

abundance: -
d_gene: -
v_gene: TRBV28
j_gene: TRBJ2-7
CDR3nt: TGTGCCAGCAGTTCGAGCGGCTCCAACCTACCCTACGAGCAGTACTTC
CDR3aa: CASSSSGSNLPYEQYF

abundance: -
d_gene: -
v_gene: TRBV6-5
j_gene: TRBJ1-3
CDR3nt: TGTGCCAGCAGGAAACAGGGATCTGGAAACACCATATATTTT
CDR3aa: CASRKQGSGNTIYF

abundance: -
d_gene: TRBD1
v_gene: TRBV5-1
j_gene: TRBJ2-7
CDR3nt: TGCGCCAGCAGCCTCCAGGGGGAAGCATCCTACGAGCAGTACTTC
CDR3aa: CASSLQGEASYEQYF

abundance: -
d_gene: TRBD2
v_gene: TRBV19
j_gene: TRBJ2-3
CDR3nt: TGTGCCAGCATGGGGGGTGCGGGAGTAAGAGATACGCAGTATTTT
CDR3aa: CASMGGAGVRDTQYF

abundance: -
d_gene: -
v_gene: TRBV5-4
j_gene: TRBJ2-2
CDR3nt: TGTGCCAGCAGCCAGCAGGGGAACGGGGAGCTGTTTTTT
CDR3aa: CASSQQGNGELFF

abundance: -
d_gene: TRBD1
v_gene: TRBV2
j_gene: TRBJ2-7
CDR3nt: TGTGCCAGCAGTGGTCCCGGACAGGGCAATTACTCCTACGAGCAGTACTTC
CDR3aa: CASSGPGQGNYSYEQYF

abundance: -
d_gene: -
v_gene: TRBV5-1
j_gene: TRBJ2-7
CDR3nt: TGCGCCAGCATGGGGGGAATCGGGGATTACGAGCAGTACTTC
CDR3aa: CASMGGIGDYEQYF

abundance: -
d_gene: TRBD1
v_gene: TRBV29-1
j_gene: TRBJ2-5
CDR3nt: TGCAGCGTTGACAAGCCAGGGGGTCAGACCCAGTACTTC
CDR3aa: CSVDKPGGQTQYF

abundance: once
d_gene: TRBD2
v_gene: TRBV27
j_gene: TRBJ2-1
CDR3nt: TGTGCCAGCAGTTCTGGACTAGCGGCCCCAGATGAGCAGTTCTTC
CDR3aa: CASSSGLAAPDEQFF

abundance: -
d_gene: -
v_gene: TRBV4-3
j_gene: TRBJ1-2
CDR3nt: TGCGCCAGCAGCCAAGATCAGTCCAGGGGAGCAGGCTACACCTTC
CDR3aa: CASSQDQSRGAGYTF

abundance: -
d_gene: TRBD1
v_gene: TRBV19
j_gene: TRBJ1-1
CDR3nt: TGTGCCAGTATTAACAGGGGGCTTACTGAAGCTTTCTTT
CDR3aa: CASINRGLTEAFF

abundance: -
d_gene: -
v_gene: TRBV27
j_gene: TRBJ2-7
CDR3nt: TGTGCCAGCAGTTTAGGGCAGGCGTTTACCTACGAGCAGTACTTC
CDR3aa: CASSLGQAFTYEQYF

abundance: -
d_gene: TRBD2
v_gene: TRBV20-1
j_gene: TRBJ2-5
CDR3nt: TGCAGTGCCGGGGGGCAAGAGACCCAGTACTTC
CDR3aa: CSAGGQETQYF

abundance: once
d_gene: -
v_gene: TRBV28
j_gene: TRBJ2-3
CDR3nt: TGTGCCGCGGGTCTCGGGCCAGATACGCAGTATTTT
CDR3aa: CAAGLGPDTQYF

abundance: -
d_gene: TRBD2
v_gene: TRBV4-3
j_gene: TRBJ2-7
CDR3nt: TGCGCCAGCAGCCAAGTCACTAGCGGGGGATACGAGCAGTACTTC
CDR3aa: CASSQVTSGGYEQYF

abundance: -
d_gene: TRBD1
v_gene: TRBV19
j_gene: TRBJ2-1
CDR3nt: TGTGCCAGTAGTCCGTGGGACAGGGGCAATGAGCAGTTCTTC
CDR3aa: CASSPWDRGNEQFF

abundance: -
d_gene: TRBD2
v_gene: TRBV7-3
j_gene: TRBJ2-1
CDR3nt: TGTGCCAGCAGCTATCTGACTAGCGGGAGGCACAATGAGCAGTTCTTC
CDR3aa: CASSYLTSGRHNEQFF

abundance: -
d_gene: -
v_gene: TRBV6-5
j_gene: TRBJ1-1
CDR3nt: TGTGCCACCGATCAGGGTGTCGGCACTGAAGCTTTCTTT
CDR3aa: CATDQGVGTEAFF

abundance: -
d_gene: -
v_gene: TRBV6-5
j_gene: TRBJ1-2
CDR3nt: TGTGCCAGCAGTTTCTACCTAGGGGGTCCCTATGGCTACACCTTC
CDR3aa: CASSFYLGGPYGYTF

abundance: -
d_gene: -
v_gene: TRBV27
j_gene: TRBJ1-1
CDR3nt: TGTGCCAGCAGTGCGCCGTCCGACCGGGACACTGAAGCTTTCTTT
CDR3aa: CASSAPSDRDTEAFF

abundance: -
d_gene: -
v_gene: TRBV24-1
j_gene: TRBJ2-1
CDR3nt: TGTGCCACCAGTGATTCCGAGGGAGCTTGGGTTGAGCAGTTCTTC
CDR3aa: CATSDSEGAWVEQFF

abundance: -
d_gene: -
v_gene: TRBV7-2
j_gene: TRBJ1-1
CDR3nt: TGTGCCAGCAAACAGGGTTGGAACACTGAAGCTTTCTTT
CDR3aa: CASKQGWNTEAFF

abundance: -
d_gene: TRBD2
v_gene: TRBV6-6
j_gene: TRBJ2-2
CDR3nt: TGTGCCAGCAGTCCGGCTAGCGGTGGCCTCGGCACCGGGGAGCTGTTTTTT
CDR3aa: CASSPASGGLGTGELFF

abundance: -
d_gene: -
v_gene: TRBV4-2
j_gene: TRBJ2-5
CDR3nt: TGTGCCAGCAGCCAAGATCGAGCTATCCAAGAGACCCAGTACTTC
CDR3aa: CASSQDRAIQETQYF

abundance: -
d_gene: -
v_gene: TRBV5-4
j_gene: TRBJ2-7
CDR3nt: TGTGCCAGCAGCTTGGGGGAGCTTAACGAGCAGTACTTC
CDR3aa: CASSLGELNEQYF

abundance: -
d_gene: -
v_gene: TRBV4-1
j_gene: TRBJ2-7
CDR3nt: TGCGCCAGCAGCCAAGTGTTAACAGGCTCCTACGAGCAGTACTTC
CDR3aa: CASSQVLTGSYEQYF